This is a list of T cell receptor beta chains from one sample in a study of T-cell reconstitution after alpha-beta-depleted transplantation in children. MiXCR was run by TCRdb on the PCR reads, yielding one entry per CDR3 protein. This sample has just over 950,000 distinct CDR3 sequences, with under 30% found just once. The source was PBMCs, mostly from graft donor cells, collected 360 days after TCRalphabeta/CD19-depleted stem cell transplant. The receptors shown here come from a boy younger than two who had a stem cell transplant for SCID, so the T cells may come from the graft donor. The CDR3 runs from the conserved cysteine through the conserved F or W. A D gene is named only where the DNA matches it firmly. Where a row states a size, it is once, few, many or the class of an expanded clone; other rows omit it.

v_call	j_call	cdr3_length	d_call	clone_size	cdr3_nt	cdr3_aa
TRBV12-3/TRBV12-4	TRBJ2-1	15	TRBD2	NA	TGTACCAGCAACCCGGGACTAGCAACCTACAATGAGCAGTTCTTC	CTSNPGLATYNEQFF
TRBV7-2	TRBJ2-1	14	NA	few	TGTGCCAGCAGCTTAGGGGGGCAAGTAAATGAGCAGTTCTTC	CASSLGGQVNEQFF
TRBV4-2	TRBJ2-1	14	NA	NA	TGTGCCAGCAGCGCCAAGGGGGGACCCTATGAGCAGTTCTTC	CASSAKGGPYEQFF
TRBV12-3/TRBV12-4	TRBJ2-7	15	TRBD1	NA	TGTGCCAGCAGTCTCGTCGGGACAGGGTCTCGTGAGCAGTACTTC	CASSLVGTGSREQYF
TRBV29-1	TRBJ1-2	14	NA	NA	TGCAGCGTTGAAGCGAAGGGTATTAACTATGGCTACACCTTC	CSVEAKGINYGYTF
TRBV5-1	TRBJ2-1	14	TRBD2	few	TGCGCCAGCAGCTGGGGGGGGTTGGACAATGAGCAGTTCTTC	CASSWGGLDNEQFF
TRBV19	TRBJ1-1	13	TRBD1	NA	TGTGCCAGTAGGACAGGGGTATATACTGAAGCTTTCTTT	CASRTGVYTEAFF
TRBV5-1	TRBJ2-7	12	NA	few	TGCGCCAGCAGCGGGGACCTTAACGAGCAGTACTTC	CASSGDLNEQYF
TRBV6-1	TRBJ2-7	13	TRBD1	few	TGTGCCAGCGGGGACAGGGGCCGGCTGGAGCAGTACTTC	CASGDRGRLEQYF
TRBV7-6	TRBJ1-1	14	TRBD1	NA	TGTGCCAGCAGCTCCAGAGGGGGCAGGGCGGAAGCTTTCTTT	CASSSRGGRAEAFF
TRBV6-1	TRBJ2-2	15	NA	NA	TGTGCCAGCACCGCCGGGACATCCTACACCGGGGAGCTGTTTTTT	CASTAGTSYTGELFF
TRBV9	TRBJ2-3	14	NA	few	TGTGCCAGCAGCGTAAGCGGTAGCACAGATACGCAGTATTTT	CASSVSGSTDTQYF
TRBV12-3/TRBV12-4	TRBJ1-5	14	TRBD1	few	TGTGCCGTTCAGGGGGAGGTTGGGAATCAGCCCCAGCATTTT	CAVQGEVGNQPQHF
TRBV9	TRBJ1-1	13	NA	few	TGTGCCAGCAGCGTAGGGGGGGGTTCTGAAGCTTTCTTT	CASSVGGGSEAFF
TRBV7-9	TRBJ1-2	17	TRBD1	few	TGTGCCAGCAGCCAAGGGACAGGGGGGCTTGGATTCTATGGCTACACCTTC	CASSQGTGGLGFYGYTF
TRBV15	TRBJ2-7	15	TRBD1	few	TGTGCCACCAGCAGACTCCGGACAGGGGCCTACGAGCAGTACTTC	CATSRLRTGAYEQYF
TRBV12-3/TRBV12-4	TRBJ2-7	14	TRBD1	few	TGTGCCAGCAGCGGACAGGCTACCTCCTACGAGCAGTACTTC	CASSGQATSYEQYF
TRBV5-1	TRBJ2-3	16	TRBD2	few	TGCGCCAGCAGCCTGGTGGGACTAGCGGGGTCAGATACGCAGTATTTT	CASSLVGLAGSDTQYF
TRBV12-3/TRBV12-4	TRBJ2-3	15	NA	NA	TGTGCCAGCAGTTTCGGGCTACATAGCACAGATACGCAGTATTTT	CASSFGLHSTDTQYF
TRBV20-1	TRBJ1-5	16	NA	NA	TGCAGTGCTAGGCCGCCGGGCAGGGGAGCGAATCAGCCCCAGCATTTT	CSARPPGRGANQPQHF
TRBV10-3	TRBJ2-3	14	NA	NA	TGTGCCATCAAGTCGGGACTCCCCACAGATACGCAGTATTTT	CAIKSGLPTDTQYF
TRBV4-1	TRBJ1-6	16	TRBD1	NA	TGCGCCAGCAGCCAAGGGACAGGAGACTATAATTCACCCCTCCACTTT	CASSQGTGDYNSPLHF
TRBV20-1	TRBJ2-1	14	TRBD1	once	TGCAGTGCTAGACAGGACAGGGTGGGGTATGAGCAGTTCTTC	CSARQDRVGYEQFF
TRBV20-1	TRBJ2-3	13	TRBD2	NA	TGCAGTGCCCAGCGGGAGGTCACAGATACGCAGTATTTT	CSAQREVTDTQYF
TRBV5-1	TRBJ2-1	14	TRBD2	few	TGCGCCAGCAGGGGGCTAGCGGGGTTGAATGAGCAGTTCTTC	CASRGLAGLNEQFF
TRBV15	TRBJ2-1	15	TRBD2	NA	TGTGCCACCAGCTTGGGACTAGGGGAGCTCAATGAGCAGTTCTTC	CATSLGLGELNEQFF
TRBV20-1	TRBJ2-3	14	NA	NA	TGCAGTGCTCGCATACTAACTAGCACAGATACGCAGTATTTT	CSARILTSTDTQYF
TRBV4-1	TRBJ2-7	15	TRBD2	NA	TGCGCCAGCAGCCAATTTCAACTAGCGGGGATCGAGCAGTACTTC	CASSQFQLAGIEQYF
TRBV4-2	TRBJ1-1	16	NA	NA	TGTGCCAGCAGCCAAGATGGCGAAGGGTTGAACACTGAAGCTTTCTTT	CASSQDGEGLNTEAFF
TRBV5-6	TRBJ2-1	16	TRBD2	NA	TGTGCCAGCAGCCCGAGAGGGGGGACTAGGGGCAATGAGCAGTTCTTC	CASSPRGGTRGNEQFF
TRBV7-9	TRBJ2-1	15	TRBD1	NA	TGTGCCAGCAGCCGAGGGCCAGGGGGAGTGAATGAGCAGTTCTTC	CASSRGPGGVNEQFF
TRBV10-3	TRBJ2-3	15	NA	few	TGTGCCATCAGTGGTCGGGGGGCACGCACAGATACGCAGTATTTT	CAISGRGARTDTQYF
TRBV5-1	TRBJ2-5	11	NA	NA	TGCGCCAGCAGCTTGGCCTTGCAGAAGTACTTC	CASSLALQKYF
TRBV18	TRBJ2-3	15	TRBD2	NA	TGTGCCAGCTCACCAACACTAGCGGGGATGGATACGCAGTATTTT	CASSPTLAGMDTQYF
TRBV4-1	TRBJ2-5	18	NA	NA	TGCGCCAGCAGCCAAGATCTGATAGGGGGGGCGTCGCAAGAGACCCAGTACTTC	CASSQDLIGGASQETQYF
TRBV20-1	TRBJ2-7	14	NA	NA	TGCAGTGCTTCTCACGGGGCCCGCTCCTACGAGCAGTACTTC	CSASHGARSYEQYF
TRBV6-2/TRBV6-3	TRBJ1-1	17	NA	NA	TGTGCCAGCAGCCTCGCAAGGGGGAAAGGGGTGAACACTGAAGCTTTCTTT	CASSLARGKGVNTEAFF
TRBV12-3/TRBV12-4	TRBJ1-2	12	NA	NA	TGTGCCAGCAGTTTGCTTAACTATGGCTACACCTTC	CASSLLNYGYTF
TRBV29-1	TRBJ2-1	15	TRBD1	few	TGCAGCGTTGAAGCCCGGGACAGCGCCTACAATGAGCAGTTCTTC	CSVEARDSAYNEQFF
TRBV7-9	TRBJ2-1	15	TRBD2	few	TGTGCCAGCAGCTCCACAGCGGGGATCGGGAATGAGCAGTTCTTC	CASSSTAGIGNEQFF
TRBV20-1	TRBJ2-1	11	NA	many	TGCAGTGCTAGTGGTTGGAATGAGCAGTTCTTC	CSASGWNEQFF
TRBV24-1	TRBJ1-2	11	NA	few	TGTGCCACCAGCGACGGCTATGGCTACACCTTC	CATSDGYGYTF
TRBV29-1	TRBJ2-7	12	NA	few	TGCAGCGTCTCGCCGAGTTCCTACGAGCAGTACTTC	CSVSPSSYEQYF
TRBV5-1	TRBJ2-1	16	NA	NA	TGCGCCAGCAGCGGCGACGGGGGGACACAGTACAATGAGCAGTTCTTC	CASSGDGGTQYNEQFF
TRBV29-1	TRBJ1-2	12	NA	NA	TGCAGCGTTGAATCCACCGACAATGGCTACACCTTC	CSVESTDNGYTF
TRBV27	TRBJ2-3	13	NA	many	TGTGCCAGCAGGGGATGGTCGTCAGATACGCAGTATTTT	CASRGWSSDTQYF
TRBV29-1	TRBJ2-1	12	NA	few	TGCAGCGGGACAGCTCTCAACAATGAGCAGTTCTTC	CSGTALNNEQFF
TRBV11-1	TRBJ1-1	18	NA	NA	TGTGCCAGCAGCTTCGCAGGCAGCCCTCGACCTTTGAACACTGAAGCTTTCTTT	CASSFAGSPRPLNTEAFF
TRBV6-1	TRBJ2-1	15	NA	NA	TGTGCCAGCAGGACGGGACCAAGCTCCTACAATGAGCAGTTCTTC	CASRTGPSSYNEQFF
TRBV20-1	TRBJ1-3	14	NA	few	TGCAGTGCTAGAGATCGCGGGGGGGGAAACACCATATATTTT	CSARDRGGGNTIYF
TRBV6-2/TRBV6-3	TRBJ2-1	17	TRBD2	NA	TGTGCCAGCAGTTACTCAGCGGGGGAGAGCTCCTACAATGAGCAGTTCTTC	CASSYSAGESSYNEQFF
TRBV7-9	TRBJ2-5	14	NA	NA	TGTGCCAGCAGCTTAGGTGCGGGGCCAGCTAAACCGTACTTC	CASSLGAGPAKPYF
TRBV9	TRBJ2-1	16	NA	few	TGTGCCAGCAGCGTAGTTGCGGATAGCTCCTACAATGAGCAGTTCTTC	CASSVVADSSYNEQFF